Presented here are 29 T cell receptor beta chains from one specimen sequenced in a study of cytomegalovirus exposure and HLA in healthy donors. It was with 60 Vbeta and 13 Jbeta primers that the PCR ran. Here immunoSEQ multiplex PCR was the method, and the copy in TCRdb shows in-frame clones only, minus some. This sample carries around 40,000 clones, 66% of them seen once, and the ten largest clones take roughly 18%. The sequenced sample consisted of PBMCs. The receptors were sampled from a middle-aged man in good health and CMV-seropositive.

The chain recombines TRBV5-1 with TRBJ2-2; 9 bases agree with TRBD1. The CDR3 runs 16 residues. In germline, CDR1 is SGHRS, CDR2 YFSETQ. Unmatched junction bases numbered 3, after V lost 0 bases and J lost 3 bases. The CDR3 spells CASSLDRGRDTGELFF. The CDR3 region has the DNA TGCGCCAGCAGCTTGGACAGGGGGCGAGACACCGGGGAGCTGTTTTTT.

The CDR3 region has the DNA TGCGCCAGCAGCTTGGTCGGGCGGCGGGAAGAGACCCAGTACTTC. Its translation: CASSLVGRREETQYF. This chain links TRBV5-1 with TRBJ2-5; TRBD2 might be the D (5 bases). CDR3 length equals 15 residues. V was clipped by 0 bases and J by 3 bases, with 12 bases between them. Per the germline V gene, CDR1 is SGHRS and CDR2 is YFSETQ.

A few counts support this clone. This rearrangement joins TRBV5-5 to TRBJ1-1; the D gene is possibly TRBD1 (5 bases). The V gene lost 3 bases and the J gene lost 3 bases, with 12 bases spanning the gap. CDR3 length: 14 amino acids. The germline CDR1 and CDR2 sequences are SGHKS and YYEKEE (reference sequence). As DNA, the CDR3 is TGTGCCAGCAGCTCCTCAGGGCAGTACACTGAAGCTTTCTTT. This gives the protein CASSSSGQYTEAFF.

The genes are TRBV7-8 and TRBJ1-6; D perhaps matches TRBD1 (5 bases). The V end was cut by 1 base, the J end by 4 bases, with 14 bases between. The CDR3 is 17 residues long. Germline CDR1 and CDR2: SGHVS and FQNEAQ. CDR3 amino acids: CASSLEGRGPYNSPLHF. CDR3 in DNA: TGTGCCAGCAGCTTAGAGGGGAGGGGTCCGTATAATTCACCCCTCCACTTT.

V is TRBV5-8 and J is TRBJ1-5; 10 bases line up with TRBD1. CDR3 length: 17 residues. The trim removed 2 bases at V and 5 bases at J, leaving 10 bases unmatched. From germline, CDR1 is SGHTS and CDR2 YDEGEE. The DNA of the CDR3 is TGTGCCAGCAGCTTCCCCCCCCGAGGACAGGGGGATCAGCCCCAGCATTTT. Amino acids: CASSFPPRGQGDQPQHF.

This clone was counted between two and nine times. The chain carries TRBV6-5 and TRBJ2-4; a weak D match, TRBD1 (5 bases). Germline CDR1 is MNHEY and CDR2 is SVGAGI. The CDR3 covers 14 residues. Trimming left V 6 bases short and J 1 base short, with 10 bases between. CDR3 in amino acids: CASSKQEAKNIQYF. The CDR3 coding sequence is TGTGCCAGCAGCAAACAGGAGGCCAAAAACATTCAGTACTTC.

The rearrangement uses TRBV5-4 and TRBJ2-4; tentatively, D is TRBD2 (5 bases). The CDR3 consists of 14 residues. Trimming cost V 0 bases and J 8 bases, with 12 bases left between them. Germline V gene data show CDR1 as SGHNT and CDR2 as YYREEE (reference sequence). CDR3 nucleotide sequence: TGTGCCAGCAGCTTGGGGGCCGGGATCGACATTCAGTACTTC. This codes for CASSLGAGIDIQYF.

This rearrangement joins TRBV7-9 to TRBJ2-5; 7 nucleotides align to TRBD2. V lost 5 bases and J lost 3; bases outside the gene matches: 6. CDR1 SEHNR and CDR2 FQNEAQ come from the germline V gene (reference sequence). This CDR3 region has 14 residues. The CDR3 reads CASSPLGGEETQYF. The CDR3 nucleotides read TGTGCCAGCAGCCCCCTGGGGGGGGAAGAGACCCAGTACTTC.

The DNA of the CDR3 is TGTGCCTCCCGGCGACAGGGGTCCTACGAGCAGTACTTC. Its protein is CASRRQGSYEQYF. The chain uses TRBV27 and TRBJ2-7; 8 nucleotides align to TRBD1. Germline V gene sequence: CDR1 MNHEY, CDR2 SMNVEV (reference sequence). CDR3 length: 13 amino acids. V was clipped by 11 bases and J by 1 base; unmatched bases: 7.

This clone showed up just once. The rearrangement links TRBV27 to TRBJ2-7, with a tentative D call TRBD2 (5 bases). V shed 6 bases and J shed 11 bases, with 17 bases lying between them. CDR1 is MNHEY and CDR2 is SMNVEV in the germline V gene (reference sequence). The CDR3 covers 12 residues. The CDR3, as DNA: TGTGCCAGCAGCCCCCCCGGGGTTAGTGAGTACTTC. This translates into CASSPPGVSEYF.

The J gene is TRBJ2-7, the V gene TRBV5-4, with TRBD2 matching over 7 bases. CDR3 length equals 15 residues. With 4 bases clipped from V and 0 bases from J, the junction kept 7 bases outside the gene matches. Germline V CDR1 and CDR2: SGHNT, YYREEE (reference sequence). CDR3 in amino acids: CASSNLRDYSYEQYF. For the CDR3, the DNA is TGTGCCAGCAGCAACCTCCGGGACTACTCCTACGAGCAGTACTTC.

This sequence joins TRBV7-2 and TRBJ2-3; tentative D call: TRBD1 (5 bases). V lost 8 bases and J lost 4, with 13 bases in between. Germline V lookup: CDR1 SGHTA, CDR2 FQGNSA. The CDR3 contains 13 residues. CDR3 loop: CASGFRGSDTQYF. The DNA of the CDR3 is TGTGCCAGCGGTTTTAGGGGATCAGATACGCAGTATTTT. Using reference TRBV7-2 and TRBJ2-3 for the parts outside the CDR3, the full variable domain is GAGVSQSPSNKVTEKGKDVELRCDPISGHTALYWYRQSLGQGLEFLIYFQGNSAPDKSGLPSDRFSAERTGGSVSTLTIQRTQQEDSAVYLCASGFRGSDTQYFGPGTRLTVL.

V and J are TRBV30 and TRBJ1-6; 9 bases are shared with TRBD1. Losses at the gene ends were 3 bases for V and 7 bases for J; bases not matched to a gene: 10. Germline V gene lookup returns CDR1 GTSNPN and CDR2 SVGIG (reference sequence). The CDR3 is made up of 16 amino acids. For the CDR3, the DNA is TGTGCCTGGAGAGAAACAGGGGGCGCTGGGAATTCACCCCTCCACTTT. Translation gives CAWRETGGAGNSPLHF. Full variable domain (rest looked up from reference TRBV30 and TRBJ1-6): SQTIHQWPATLVQPVGSPLSLECTVEGTSNPNLYWYRQAAGRGLQLLFYSVGIGQISSEVPQNLSASRPQDRQFILSSKKLLLSDSGFYLCAWRETGGAGNSPLHFGNGTRLTVT.

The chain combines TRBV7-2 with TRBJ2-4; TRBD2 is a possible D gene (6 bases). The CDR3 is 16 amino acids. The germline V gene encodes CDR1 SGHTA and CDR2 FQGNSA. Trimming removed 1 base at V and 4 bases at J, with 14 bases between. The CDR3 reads CASSLGRGRPKNIQYF. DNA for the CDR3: TGTGCCAGCAGCTTAGGGCGGGGCCGACCTAAAAACATTCAGTACTTC.

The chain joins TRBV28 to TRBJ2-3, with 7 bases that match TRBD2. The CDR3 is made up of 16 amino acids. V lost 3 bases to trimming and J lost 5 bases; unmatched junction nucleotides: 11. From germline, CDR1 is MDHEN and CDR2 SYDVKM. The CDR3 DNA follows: TGTGCCAGCAGTTTCTCCCAGGGCGGGGGTATAGATACGCAGTATTTT. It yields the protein CASSFSQGGGIDTQYF. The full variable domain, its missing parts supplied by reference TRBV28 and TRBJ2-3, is DVKVTQSSRYLVKRTGEKVFLECVQDMDHENMFWYRQDPGLGLRLIYFSYDVKMKEKGDIPEGYSVSREKKERFSLILESASTNQTSMYLCASSFSQGGGIDTQYFGPGTRLTVL.

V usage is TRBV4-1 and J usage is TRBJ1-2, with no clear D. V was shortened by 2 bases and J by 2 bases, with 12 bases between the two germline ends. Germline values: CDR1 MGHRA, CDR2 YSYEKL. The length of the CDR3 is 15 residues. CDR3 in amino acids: CASSQPQRRNYGYTF. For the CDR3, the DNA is TGCGCCAGCAGCCAACCGCAGAGGCGGAACTATGGCTACACCTTC.

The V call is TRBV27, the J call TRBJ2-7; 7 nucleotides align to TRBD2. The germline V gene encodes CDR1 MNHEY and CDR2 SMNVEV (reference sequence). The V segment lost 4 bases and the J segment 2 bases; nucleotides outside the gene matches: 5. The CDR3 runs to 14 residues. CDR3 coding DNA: TGTGCCAGCAGTTATTCGGGACTACCCTACGAGCAGTACTTC. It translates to CASSYSGLPYEQYF.

CDR3 region: CATSRERAGGIEQYF. CDR3 nucleotide sequence: TGTGCCACCAGCAGAGAGAGGGCAGGGGGGATCGAGCAGTACTTC. This chain uses TRBV15 with TRBJ2-7; D is perhaps TRBD1 (7 bases). Deletions cut 0 bases from V and 6 bases from J, with 15 bases between. CDR1 is LNHNV and CDR2 is YYDKDF in the germline V gene (reference sequence). The CDR3 consists of 15 residues.

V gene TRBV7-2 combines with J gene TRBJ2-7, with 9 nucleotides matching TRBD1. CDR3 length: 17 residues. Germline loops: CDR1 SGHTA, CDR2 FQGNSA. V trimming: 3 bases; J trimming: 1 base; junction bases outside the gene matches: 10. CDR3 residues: CASSFRTGDWGSYEQYF. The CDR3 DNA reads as TGTGCCAGCAGCTTTCGGACAGGGGATTGGGGGTCCTACGAGCAGTACTTC.

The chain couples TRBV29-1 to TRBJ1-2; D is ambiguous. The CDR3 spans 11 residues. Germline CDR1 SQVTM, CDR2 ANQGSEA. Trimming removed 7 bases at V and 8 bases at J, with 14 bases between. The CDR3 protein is CSAKTPGGYTF. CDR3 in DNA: TGCAGCGCGAAGACTCCGGGGGGCTACACCTTC.

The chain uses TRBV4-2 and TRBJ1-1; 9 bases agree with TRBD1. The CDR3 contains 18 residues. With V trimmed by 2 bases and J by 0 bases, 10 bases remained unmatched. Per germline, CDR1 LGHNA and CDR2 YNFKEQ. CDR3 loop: CASSQIINRGQVNTEAFF. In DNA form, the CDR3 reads TGTGCCAGCAGCCAAATCATTAACAGGGGGCAAGTGAACACTGAAGCTTTCTTT.

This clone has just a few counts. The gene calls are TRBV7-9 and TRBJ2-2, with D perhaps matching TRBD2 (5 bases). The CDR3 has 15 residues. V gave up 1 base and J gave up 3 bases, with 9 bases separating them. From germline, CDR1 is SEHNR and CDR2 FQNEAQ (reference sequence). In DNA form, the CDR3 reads TGTGCCAGCAGCTTAGAGGGAGCGGACACCGGGGAGCTGTTTTTT. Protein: CASSLEGADTGELFF.

DNA for the CDR3: TGTGCCAGTAGTAGGGGACAAAAGGGAGCTTTCTTT. Residues: CASSRGQKGAFF. The genes are TRBV19 and TRBJ1-1; D possibly corresponds to TRBD1 (6 bases). Trimming shortened V by 4 bases and J by 10 bases, and 13 bases separated the two germline ends. This CDR3 is 12 amino acids long. Germline CDR1 and CDR2: LNHDA and SQIVND (reference sequence).

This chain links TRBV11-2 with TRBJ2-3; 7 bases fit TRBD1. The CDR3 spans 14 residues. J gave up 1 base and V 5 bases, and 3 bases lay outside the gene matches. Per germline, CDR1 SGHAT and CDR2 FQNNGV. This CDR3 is CASSLGQGTDTQYF. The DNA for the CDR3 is TGTGCCAGCAGCCTCGGACAGGGCACAGATACGCAGTATTTT.

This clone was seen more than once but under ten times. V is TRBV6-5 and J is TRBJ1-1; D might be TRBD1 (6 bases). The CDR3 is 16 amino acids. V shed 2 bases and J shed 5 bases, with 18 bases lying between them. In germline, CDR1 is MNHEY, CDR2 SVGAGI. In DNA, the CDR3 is TGTGCCAGCAGTTACGTCGGGGGGCGGTCCGGGACTGAAGCTTTCTTT. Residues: CASSYVGGRSGTEAFF.

The CDR3 coding sequence is TGTGCCAGCAGTGAGAAATCCCAAATAACAGGGCAACTGTTTTTT. Its translation is CASSEKSQITGQLFF. This rearrangement joins TRBV6-1 to TRBJ1-4, with D tentatively TRBD1 (6 bases). The V end lost 3 bases, the J end lost 12 bases, and 20 bases lay between the germline ends. Germline CDR1 is MNHNS and CDR2 is SASEGT. The CDR3 is made up of 15 amino acids.

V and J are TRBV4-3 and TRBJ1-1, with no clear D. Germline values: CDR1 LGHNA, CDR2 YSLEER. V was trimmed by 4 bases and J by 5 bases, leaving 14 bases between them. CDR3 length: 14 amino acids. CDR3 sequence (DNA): TGCGCCAGCAGCCTCCGCTCCGGGGATACTGAAGCTTTCTTT. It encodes CASSLRSGDTEAFF.

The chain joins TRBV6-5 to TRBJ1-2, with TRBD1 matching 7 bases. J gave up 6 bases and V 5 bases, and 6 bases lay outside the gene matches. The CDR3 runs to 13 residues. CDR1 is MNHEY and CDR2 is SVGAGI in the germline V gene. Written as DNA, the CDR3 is TGTGCCAGCAGTAAGACAGGGTTTGATGGCTACACCTTC. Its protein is CASSKTGFDGYTF.

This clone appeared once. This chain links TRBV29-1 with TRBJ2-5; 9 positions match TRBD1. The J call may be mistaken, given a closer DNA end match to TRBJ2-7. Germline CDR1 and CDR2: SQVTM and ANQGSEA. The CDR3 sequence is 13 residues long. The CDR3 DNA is TGCAGCGTCCTGGGACAGGGCCAAAACGAGCAGTACTTC. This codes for CSVLGQGQNEQYF.